This T cell receptor (beta chain) comes out of a study of blood T cell repertoires in COVID-19 (dated by TCRdb to between 2020 and 2021). Looking at the study overall: Samples covering the acute and convalescent phases of COVID-19 were provided by collaborators in the United States, Italy and Spain. The samples were drawn from two sources: the first 160 participants of the ongoing ImmuneRACE study, and 1,254 subjects contributed by 6 global collaborators. The material from the prospective study consisted of cDNA or gDNA derived from T cells, B-cell-depleted T cells, or PBMCs. The sample metadata nearly always contained a de-identified subject ID, COVID-19 status, age in years and sex. The repertoires were released in a freely available public database intended as a resource for research on the immune response to SARS-CoV-2. Where HLA class I and class II types were available, the types were taken from metadata supplied by the sample provider, not from assay-based typing. Deeply sampled blood TCRbeta repertoires from subjects exposed to, actively infected with, or recovered from COVID-19 were included in the dataset. Overall study results and their limits: How much clinical and demographic metadata was included differed by source and by participant, and the metadata was provided uncurated.

The germline V gene yields KGHSH for CDR1 and LQKENI for CDR2. After removal of 3 bases from V and 4 bases from J, the junction retains 6 bases not matched to a gene. From cysteine to phenylalanine, the CDR3 is 16 amino acids long. Kept here is only the CDR3 DNA, which spans 48 bases and is read in frame from base 1. A word on this clone: The antigen it binds to is not known. It has no much larger one-base neighbor in the sample; base qualities were not kept.

Another Seattle source contributed samples from volunteer blood donors who had recovered from COVID-19. The collaborating institutions used their own protocols to collect whole blood in K2EDTA tubes. For TCRbeta analysis, collaborators shipped samples in one of three forms: frozen whole blood, isolated PBMCs, or DNA extracted from either of those sample types. TCRbeta CDR3 regions were amplified from genomic DNA using the immunoSEQ Assay, a bias-controlled multiplex PCR. The study's processing was this. Within the assay, amplification of reference gene primers was used to estimate how many nucleated cells each sample contained. To quantify the absolute abundance of each unique TCRbeta CDR3 rearrangement, sequence reads were collapsed and filtered. Productive Simpson clonality was computed per sample as the square root of Simpson's diversity index over productive rearrangements. The table comes from immuneACCESS by way of TCRdb, which keeps in-frame sequences with V and J called. Part of the clones is missing from these tables; in studies checked, under half for an unresolved V gene and the rest for unknown reasons. That table furnishes V, J and clone size, whereas the DNA furnished D and trimming. The sample has 220,000 or so clones on record, approximately 88% of them singletons. The leading ten clones occupy more than 5.5% of the sample.

The source material was peripheral blood. Here the chain combines TRBV18 and TRBJ2-6, with 7 middle bases fitting TRBD2. This clonotype was sampled from a man aged 55 to 69 who had recovered from COVID-19. Here is the DNA: TGTGCCAGCTCACCCACGGGGGGTTTCGGGGCCAACGTCCTGACTTTC. This gives the protein CASSPTGGFGANVLTF.